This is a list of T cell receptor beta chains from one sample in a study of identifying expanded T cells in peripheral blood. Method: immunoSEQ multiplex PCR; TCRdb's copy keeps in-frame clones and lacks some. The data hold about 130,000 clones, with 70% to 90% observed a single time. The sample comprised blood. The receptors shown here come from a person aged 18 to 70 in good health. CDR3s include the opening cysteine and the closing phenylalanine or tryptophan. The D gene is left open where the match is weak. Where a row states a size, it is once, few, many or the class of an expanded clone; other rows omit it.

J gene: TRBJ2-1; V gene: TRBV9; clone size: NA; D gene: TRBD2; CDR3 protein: CASSVEGSGGAMDEQFF; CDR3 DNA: TGTGCCAGCAGCGTAGAAGGTAGCGGGGGGGCCATGGATGAGCAGTTCTTC
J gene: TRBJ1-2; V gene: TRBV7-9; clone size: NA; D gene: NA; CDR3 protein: CASSFDSYGYTF; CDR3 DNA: TGTGCCAGCAGCTTCGACAGCTATGGCTACACCTTC
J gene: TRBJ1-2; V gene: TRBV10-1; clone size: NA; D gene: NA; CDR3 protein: CATWEGYNGYTF; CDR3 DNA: TGCGCCACGTGGGAGGGTTATAATGGCTACACCTTC
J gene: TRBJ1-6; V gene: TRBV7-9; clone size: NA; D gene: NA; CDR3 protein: CASSYDTSPLHF; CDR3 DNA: TGTGCCAGCAGCTACGACACTTCACCCCTCCACTTT
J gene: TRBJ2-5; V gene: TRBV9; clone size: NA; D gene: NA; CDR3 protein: CASSVGWGPQETQYF; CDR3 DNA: TGTGCCAGCAGCGTAGGTTGGGGACCCCAAGAGACCCAGTACTTC
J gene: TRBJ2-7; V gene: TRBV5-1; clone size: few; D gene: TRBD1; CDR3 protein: CASSSTWDRTYEQYF; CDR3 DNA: TGCGCCAGCAGCTCAACGTGGGACAGAACCTACGAGCAGTACTTC
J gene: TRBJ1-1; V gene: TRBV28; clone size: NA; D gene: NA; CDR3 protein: CASSSGGLNTEAFF; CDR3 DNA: TGTGCCAGCAGTTCGGGGGGTTTGAACACTGAAGCTTTCTTT
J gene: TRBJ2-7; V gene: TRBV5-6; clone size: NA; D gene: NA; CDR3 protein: CASSSPGTRGEQYF; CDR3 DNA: TGTGCCAGCAGCTCGCCCGGGACCCGAGGCGAGCAGTACTTC
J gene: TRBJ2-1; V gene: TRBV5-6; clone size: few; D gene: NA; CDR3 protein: CASSFPQSSYNEQFF; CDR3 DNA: TGTGCCAGCAGCTTTCCCCAGAGCTCCTACAATGAGCAGTTCTTC
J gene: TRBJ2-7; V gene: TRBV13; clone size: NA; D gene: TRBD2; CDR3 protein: CASRRTSGDYEQYF; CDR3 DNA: TGTGCCAGCAGGCGGACTAGCGGGGACTACGAGCAGTACTTC
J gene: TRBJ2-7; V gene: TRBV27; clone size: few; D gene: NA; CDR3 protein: CASSLKGQYEQYF; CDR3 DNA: TGTGCCAGCAGTTTAAAGGGGCAGTACGAGCAGTACTTC
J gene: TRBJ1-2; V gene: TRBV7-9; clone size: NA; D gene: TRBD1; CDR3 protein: CASSTTGTDYGYTF; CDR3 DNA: TGTGCCAGCAGCACTACCGGGACAGACTATGGCTACACCTTC
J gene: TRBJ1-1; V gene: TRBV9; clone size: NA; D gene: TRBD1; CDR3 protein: CASSPTTGWTEAFF; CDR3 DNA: TGTGCCAGCAGCCCTACGACAGGGTGGACTGAAGCTTTCTTT
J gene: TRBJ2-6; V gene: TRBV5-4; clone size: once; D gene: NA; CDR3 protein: CASSLEGRRSGANVLTF; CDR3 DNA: TGTGCCAGCAGCTTGGAGGGGCGGCGCTCTGGGGCCAACGTCCTGACTTTC
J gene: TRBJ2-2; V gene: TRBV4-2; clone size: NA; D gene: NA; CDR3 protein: CASSKGVQSFKPGELFF; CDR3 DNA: TGTGCCAGCAGCAAAGGAGTCCAGAGCTTTAAGCCCGGGGAGCTGTTTTTT
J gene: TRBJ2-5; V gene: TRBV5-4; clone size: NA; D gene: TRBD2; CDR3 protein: CASSRTSGSPQETQYF; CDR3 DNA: TGTGCCAGCAGCCGTACTAGCGGTTCCCCTCAAGAGACCCAGTACTTC
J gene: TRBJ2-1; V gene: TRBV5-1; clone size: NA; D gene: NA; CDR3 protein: CASSSGPNNEQFF; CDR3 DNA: TGCGCCAGCAGCTCGGGACCGAACAATGAGCAGTTCTTC
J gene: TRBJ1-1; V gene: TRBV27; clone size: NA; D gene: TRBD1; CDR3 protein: CASSSPDRWTEAFF; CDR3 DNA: TGTGCCAGCAGTTCCCCGGACAGGTGGACTGAAGCTTTCTTT
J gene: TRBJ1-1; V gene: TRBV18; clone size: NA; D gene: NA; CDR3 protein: CASSPGLKTNTEAFF; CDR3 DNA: TGTGCCAGCTCACCGGGACTTAAAACGAACACTGAAGCTTTCTTT
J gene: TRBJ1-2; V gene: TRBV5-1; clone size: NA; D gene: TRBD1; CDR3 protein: CASSPGRRQGVEGYTF; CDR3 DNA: TGCGCCAGCAGCCCCGGTCGGAGACAGGGAGTAGAAGGCTACACCTTC
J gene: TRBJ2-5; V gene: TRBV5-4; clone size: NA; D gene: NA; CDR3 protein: CASSQIDRNEETQYF; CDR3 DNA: TGTGCCAGCAGCCAAATCGACAGAAATGAAGAGACCCAGTACTTC
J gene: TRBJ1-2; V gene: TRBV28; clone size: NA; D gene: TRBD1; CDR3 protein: CASSSGQGTNGYTF; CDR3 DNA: TGTGCCAGCAGTTCCGGACAGGGTACGAATGGCTACACCTTC
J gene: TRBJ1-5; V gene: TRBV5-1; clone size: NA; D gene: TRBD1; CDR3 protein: CASSEGQGGNQPQHF; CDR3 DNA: TGCGCCAGCAGCGAGGGACAGGGGGGCAATCAGCCCCAGCATTTT
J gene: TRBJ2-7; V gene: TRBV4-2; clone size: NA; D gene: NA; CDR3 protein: CASSQEETKLYEQYF; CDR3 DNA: TGTGCCAGCAGCCAAGAGGAGACTAAACTCTACGAGCAGTACTTC
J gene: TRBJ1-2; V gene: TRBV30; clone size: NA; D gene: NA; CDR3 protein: CAWSVDAYGYTF; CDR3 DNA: TGTGCCTGGAGTGTAGACGCCTATGGCTACACCTTC
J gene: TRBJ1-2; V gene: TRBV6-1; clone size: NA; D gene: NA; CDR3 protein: CASSVPTLANYGYTF; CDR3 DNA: TGTGCCAGCAGTGTCCCTACATTGGCGAACTATGGCTACACCTTC
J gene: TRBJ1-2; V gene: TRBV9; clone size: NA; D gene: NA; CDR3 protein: CASSVENYGYTF; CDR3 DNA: TGTGCCAGCAGCGTAGAGAACTATGGCTACACCTTC
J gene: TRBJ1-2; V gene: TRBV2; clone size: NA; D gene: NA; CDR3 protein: CASSGMQGLNGYTF; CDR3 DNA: TGTGCCAGCAGTGGAATGCAGGGATTGAACGGCTACACCTTC
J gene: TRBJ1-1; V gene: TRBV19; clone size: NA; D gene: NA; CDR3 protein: CASNRVSGMNTEAFF; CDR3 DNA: TGTGCCAGTAACAGGGTATCGGGGATGAACACTGAAGCTTTCTTT
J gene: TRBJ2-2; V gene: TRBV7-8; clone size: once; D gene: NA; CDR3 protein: CASSLQQNTGELFF; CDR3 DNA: TGTGCCAGCAGCTTACAGCAGAACACCGGGGAGCTGTTTTTT
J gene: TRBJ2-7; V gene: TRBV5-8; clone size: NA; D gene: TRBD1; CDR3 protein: CASSPLTGEPYEQYF; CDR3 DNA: TGTGCCAGCAGCCCGCTGACAGGGGAGCCCTACGAGCAGTACTTC
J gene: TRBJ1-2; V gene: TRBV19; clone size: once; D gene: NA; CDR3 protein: CASTAIPPYGYTF; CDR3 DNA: TGTGCGAGTACCGCGATCCCCCCCTATGGCTACACCTTC
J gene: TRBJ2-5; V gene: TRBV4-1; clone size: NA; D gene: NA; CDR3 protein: CASSQKRQIQETQYF; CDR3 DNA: TGCGCCAGCAGCCAAAAGCGACAGATCCAAGAGACCCAGTACTTC
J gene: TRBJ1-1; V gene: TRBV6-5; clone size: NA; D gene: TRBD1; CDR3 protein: CASSKSQGVVAEAFF; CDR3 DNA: TGTGCCAGCAGTAAGTCCCAGGGGGTTGTCGCTGAAGCTTTCTTT
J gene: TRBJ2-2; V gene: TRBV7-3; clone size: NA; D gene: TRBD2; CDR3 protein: CASSGTSGSSGELFF; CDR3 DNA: TGTGCCAGCAGCGGGACTAGCGGGAGCTCCGGGGAGCTGTTTTTT
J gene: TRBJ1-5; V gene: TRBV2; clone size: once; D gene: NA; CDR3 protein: CASRREAANQPQHF; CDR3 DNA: TGTGCCAGCAGAAGGGAGGCAGCCAATCAGCCCCAGCATTTT
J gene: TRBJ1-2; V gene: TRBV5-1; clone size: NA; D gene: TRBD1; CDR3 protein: CASSLDRGGYTF; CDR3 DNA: TGCGCCAGCAGCCTGGACAGGGGAGGCTACACCTTC
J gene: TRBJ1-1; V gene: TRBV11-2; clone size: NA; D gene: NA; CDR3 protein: CASSLAPGGIGAEAFF; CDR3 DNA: TGTGCCAGCAGCTTAGCCCCAGGAGGGATCGGTGCTGAAGCTTTCTTT
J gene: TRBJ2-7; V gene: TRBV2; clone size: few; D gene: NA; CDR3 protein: CASITDYEQYF; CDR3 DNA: TGTGCCAGCATTACGGACTACGAGCAGTACTTC
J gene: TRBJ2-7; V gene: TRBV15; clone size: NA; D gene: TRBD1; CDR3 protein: CATSRDRDRYSYEQYF; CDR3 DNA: TGTGCCACCAGCAGAGATAGGGACAGGTACTCCTACGAGCAGTACTTC